This entry lists 30 T cell receptor beta chains sequenced from one sample in a study of shared clonotypes between healthy human individuals. Profiling relied on immunoSEQ multiplex PCR, and the TCRdb table lists in-frame clones only, not all of them. The sample carries approximately 2.5 million clones, around 90% recorded once. Material: naive CD4+ T cells sorted from blood. The subset: CD45RA+ positively selected. These receptor sequences come from a man between 18 and 35 years old in good health.

This chain uses TRBV7-2 with TRBJ2-1; D uncertain. The CDR3 runs to 17 residues. Per the germline V gene, CDR1 is SGHTA and CDR2 is FQGNSA. The ends were cut back, 4 bases at V and 1 base at J, with 17 bases in the middle. The CDR3 loop reads CASSSPNFETSYNEQFF. Written as DNA, the CDR3 is TGTGCCAGCAGCTCGCCCAATTTCGAGACTTCCTACAATGAGCAGTTCTTC.

In its sample, this clone was seen a few times. The V call is TRBV25-1, the J call TRBJ1-1; tentatively, D is TRBD1 (6 bases). Germline CDR1 is MGHDK and CDR2 is SYGVNS. V was trimmed by 3 bases and J by 0 bases, leaving 11 bases between them. The CDR3 loop spans 15 amino acids. CDR3 residues: CASSDLTGMNTEAFF. The CDR3 coding sequence is TGTGCCAGCAGTGACTTGACAGGTATGAACACTGAAGCTTTCTTT.

V gene TRBV27 combines with J gene TRBJ2-7, with a weak D call TRBD2 (6 bases). The V and J ends lost 6 bases and 7 bases respectively, with 16 bases between them. Germline V gene sequence: CDR1 MNHEY, CDR2 SMNVEV (reference sequence). This CDR3 has 13 amino acids. CDR3 sequence (DNA): TGTGCCAGCAGGGAGGGCAGAGAAGGGGAGCAGTACTTC. Translated, it gives CASREGREGEQYF.

V is TRBV6-1 and J is TRBJ1-1, with D unresolved. Germline CDR1 reads MNHNS; CDR2 reads SASEGT. V gave up 6 bases and J gave up 6 bases, with 20 bases separating them. The CDR3 contains 15 residues. In DNA, the CDR3 is TGTGCCAGCAGCGCCACCTTTGGGATGGTGGCTGAAGCTTTCTTT. Translating gives CASSATFGMVAEAFF.

The chain recombines TRBV10-3 with TRBJ1-4; TRBD1 aligns across 8 bases. Germline loops: CDR1 ENHRY, CDR2 SYGVKD. Trimming cost V 6 bases and J 5 bases; bases outside gene matches: 5. This CDR3 has 14 amino acids. CDR3 protein: CAISPRDRNEKLFF. The CDR3 nucleotides read TGTGCCATCAGCCCTCGGGACAGGAATGAAAAACTGTTTTTT.

The chain has TRBV6-1 and TRBJ2-5; 8 bases fit TRBD1. In germline, CDR1 is MNHNS, CDR2 SASEGT. V was pared by 3 bases and J by 2 bases, with 5 bases of the junction left unmatched. This CDR3 has 15 residues. CDR3 region: CASSDSGTGQETQYF. The CDR3 DNA reads as TGTGCCAGCAGTGATAGTGGGACAGGACAAGAGACCCAGTACTTC.

The chain uses TRBV5-4 and TRBJ2-3, with D perhaps TRBD2 (7 bases). Trimming took off 1 base at V and 4 bases at J, with 13 bases between the two ends. Per the germline V gene, CDR1 is SGHNT and CDR2 is YYREEE (reference sequence). The CDR3 sequence is 15 residues long. This chain's CDR3 is CASSLSGGGSDTQYF. CDR3 DNA sequence: TGTGCCAGCAGCTTGTCGGGGGGCGGGTCAGATACGCAGTATTTT.

The CDR3 loop is CASSLVLARVGETQYF. The CDR3 DNA reads TGTGCCAGCAGCTTAGTTTTGGCGCGGGTCGGGGAGACCCAGTACTTC. V and J are TRBV7-2 and TRBJ2-5, with a tentative D call TRBD2 (5 bases). The CDR3 is 16 amino acids. Germline-derived CDR1 and CDR2 are SGHTA and FQGNSA. V lost 1 base and J lost 5, with 17 bases in between.

The chain recombines TRBV6-1 with TRBJ2-1; weak D call: TRBD2 (5 bases). Germline V gene sequence: CDR1 MNHNS, CDR2 SASEGT. The CDR3 totals 15 residues. Trimming took off 5 bases at V and 7 bases at J, with 18 bases between the two ends. CDR3 nucleotides: TGTGCCAGCAGTCCCGGCGGGTTAGGCAAGAATGAGCAGTTCTTC. Its protein is CASSPGGLGKNEQFF.

The sample holds one count of this clone. Other DNA sequences from this sample encode an identical CDR3 as well. The chain couples TRBV18 to TRBJ1-2; no clear D gene. CDR1 is KGHSH and CDR2 is LQKENI in the germline V gene. V was cut by 3 bases and J by 2 bases, with 7 bases left in between. This CDR3 region has 13 residues. CDR3 in amino acids: CASSPDLNYGYTF. In DNA, the CDR3 is TGTGCCAGCTCACCTGACTTAAACTATGGCTACACCTTC.

This rearrangement joins TRBV28 to TRBJ2-7; D is uncertain. Trimming took 5 bases from V and 2 from J, leaving 13 bases between them. Germline lookup yields CDR1 MDHEN and CDR2 SYDVKM. This CDR3 is built from 14 residues. In nucleotides, the CDR3 is TGTGCCAGCAGTAAACGGAGAAAGCCCTACGAGCAGTACTTC. Protein sequence: CASSKRRKPYEQYF.

The rearrangement joins TRBV4-1 to TRBJ1-6, with 10 bases identical to TRBD1. Losses at the gene ends were 4 bases for V and 6 bases for J; bases not matched to a gene: 15. The germline CDR1 and CDR2 sequences are MGHRA and YSYEKL. This CDR3 has 19 amino acids. Here the CDR3 reads CASSLEIGQGVLLNSPLHF. The CDR3 DNA is TGCGCCAGCAGCCTTGAGATAGGACAGGGGGTACTCCTTAATTCACCCCTCCACTTT.

J is TRBJ2-3 and V is TRBV6-5, with 9 bases fitting TRBD2. This CDR3 contains 16 residues. V lost 2 bases and J lost 3; bases outside the gene matches: 6. The germline gives CDR1 MNHEY, CDR2 SVGAGI. The DNA of the CDR3 is TGTGCCAGCAGTTACGGGGCGGGAGGGGGGACAGATACGCAGTATTTT. Its translation: CASSYGAGGGTDTQYF.

The chain links TRBV9 to TRBJ1-2; tentative D call: TRBD1 (6 bases). There are 14 residues in the CDR3. V was clipped by 0 bases and J by 7 bases, with 13 bases between them. Germline-derived CDR1 and CDR2 are SGDLS and YYNGEE. The CDR3 DNA reads TGTGCCAGCAGCGTAGTGTCGGGGGCAGGTGGCTACACCTTC. Its protein is CASSVVSGAGGYTF.

The chain joins TRBV6-7 to TRBJ2-7, with D perhaps given as TRBD1 or TRBD2 (5 bases each). TRBV6-7 counts as an open reading frame of uncertain function. The CDR3 runs 14 residues. Between the trimmed V and J ends, which lost 4 bases and 2 bases, there was a span of 12 bases. The CDR3 loop reads CASSSGPAPYEQYF. The CDR3 DNA reads as TGTGCCAGCAGTTCGGGACCGGCCCCCTACGAGCAGTACTTC.

The V gene is TRBV7-9, the J gene TRBJ2-5, with 12 bases matching TRBD2. The germline V gene has CDR1 SEHNR and CDR2 FQNEAQ (reference sequence). The CDR3 sequence is 16 residues long. Trimming took 1 base from V and 6 from J; bases not matched to a gene: 6. CDR3 nucleotide sequence: TGTGCCAGCAGCTTAGGAGGACTAGCGGGGCTTCAGACCCAGTACTTC. Translated, it gives CASSLGGLAGLQTQYF.

The V call is TRBV11-1, the J call TRBJ2-1; the match to TRBD2 covers 8 bases. Trimming removed 5 bases from V and 1 base from J; junction bases left unmatched: 10. The CDR3 length is 17 residues. Germline CDR1 is SGHAT and CDR2 is FQDESV (reference sequence). The CDR3 DNA reads as TGTGCCAGCAGCCGGAGTAGAGGCGGGGGGTCCTACAATGAGCAGTTCTTC. Encoded protein: CASSRSRGGGSYNEQFF.

The CDR3 sequence: CARLPGIDTQYF. DNA of the CDR3: TGTGCCAGACTCCCGGGAATCGATACGCAGTATTTT. The chain couples TRBV18 to TRBJ2-3; possible D gene TRBD2, 5 bases. V dropped 9 bases and J dropped 6 bases, with 13 bases sitting between them. CDR1 KGHSH and CDR2 LQKENI come from the germline V gene. There are 12 residues in the CDR3.

Concerning this clone itself: The sample holds other DNA sequences that translate to the same CDR3. The CDR3: CASSLAADTQYF. CDR3 nucleotide sequence: TGTGCCAGCAGCTTAGCAGCAGATACGCAGTATTTT. This chain uses TRBV7-2 with TRBJ2-3, with D uncertain. The V gene lost 0 bases and the J gene lost 4 bases, with 2 bases spanning the gap. The CDR3 is 12 amino acids. Germline V gene sequence: CDR1 SGHTA, CDR2 FQGNSA.

This sequence joins TRBV30 and TRBJ2-5; TRBD1 is a possible D gene (7 bases). Per the germline V gene, CDR1 is GTSNPN and CDR2 is SVGIG (reference sequence). This CDR3 is built from 13 residues. V shed 3 bases and J shed 5 bases, with 13 bases lying between them. This chain's CDR3 is CAWREQGRETQYF. The CDR3 region has the DNA TGTGCCTGGAGGGAACAGGGGAGGGAGACCCAGTACTTC.

The chain links TRBV21-1 to TRBJ2-1; the table's D call, TRBD2, was not checked against the DNA. TRBV21-1 is given as a pseudogene. This CDR3 contains 20 residues. CDR3 sequence reads: CASSKLATKTSGRTYNEQFF. The CDR3 DNA reads TGTGCCAGCAGCAAATTGGCGACAAAAACTAGCGGGAGAACCTACAATGAGCAGTTCTTC.

With regard to this clone: At the DNA level, this CDR3 is encoded by other sequences in the same sample as well. The DNA of the CDR3 is TGTGCCAGCAGCTTAGCCGGGACGGATCCTTACGAGCAGTACTTC. Protein sequence: CASSLAGTDPYEQYF. V and J are TRBV7-8 and TRBJ2-7; D tentatively fits TRBD1 or TRBD2 (5 bases each). Germline lookup yields CDR1 SGHVS and CDR2 FQNEAQ. V lost 0 bases and J 4 bases, leaving 13 bases between the germline ends. The CDR3 loop spans 15 amino acids.

On this clone itself: The sample contains more than one DNA sequence encoding this CDR3. The gene calls are TRBV7-9 and TRBJ2-6; 9 nucleotides align to TRBD1. Germline-derived CDR1 and CDR2 are SEHNR and FQNEAQ (reference sequence). J gave up 0 bases and V 4 bases, and 4 bases lay outside the gene matches. The CDR3 totals 17 residues. CDR3 in amino acids: CASSSGQGSSGANVLTF. CDR3 DNA sequence: TGTGCCAGCAGCTCCGGACAGGGGAGCTCTGGGGCCAACGTCCTGACTTTC.

This chain joins TRBV7-2 and TRBJ2-5, with 12 bases fitting TRBD2. CDR1 is SGHTA and CDR2 is FQGNSA in the germline V gene. The CDR3 totals 18 residues. With V trimmed by 5 bases and J by 5 bases, 15 bases remained unmatched. CDR3 residues: CASSPSPGLAGSTETQYF. As DNA, the CDR3 is TGTGCCAGCAGCCCATCCCCCGGACTAGCGGGATCAACGGAGACCCAGTACTTC.

The chain has TRBV5-1 and TRBJ1-6, with a tentative D call TRBD1 (5 bases). Germline V gene data show CDR1 as SGHRS and CDR2 as YFSETQ. The CDR3 covers 14 residues. With 7 bases removed from V and 10 bases from J, the gap between germline ends came to 18 bases. The CDR3 DNA sequence: TGCGCCAGCTGCGGGACGGACCCTTGGTCACCCCTCCACTTT. This translates into CASCGTDPWSPLHF.

This rearrangement joins TRBV7-9 to TRBJ2-5; tentatively, D is TRBD1 (5 bases). This CDR3 has 14 amino acids. Trimming removed 3 bases from V and 1 base from J, with 9 bases in between. Germline V gene lookup returns CDR1 SEHNR and CDR2 FQNEAQ (reference sequence). The CDR3 here is CASSFPTVQETQYF. For the CDR3, the DNA is TGTGCCAGCAGCTTCCCGACAGTCCAAGAGACCCAGTACTTC. The whole variable domain, filled in from reference TRBV7-9 and TRBJ2-5, reads DTGVSQNPRHKITKRGQNVTFRCDPISEHNRLYWYRQTLGQGPEFLTYFQNEAQLEKSRLLSDRFSAERPKGSFSTLEIQRTEQGDSAMYLCASSFPTVQETQYFGPGTRLLVL.

The CDR3: CASSEGPSGDKYGYTF. In DNA, the CDR3 is TGTGCCAGCAGTGAAGGGCCATCGGGGGATAAGTATGGCTACACCTTC. The chain has TRBV6-1 and TRBJ1-2; the D gene is possibly TRBD1 (5 bases). In germline, CDR1 is MNHNS, CDR2 SASEGT. The CDR3 extends over 16 amino acids. V dropped 1 base and J dropped 5 bases, with 17 bases sitting between them.

V gene TRBV18 combines with J gene TRBJ1-2; possible D gene TRBD1, 6 bases. Germline V gene lookup returns CDR1 KGHSH and CDR2 LQKENI. Trimming left V 2 bases short and J 7 bases short, with 8 bases between. This CDR3 comprises 12 residues. The CDR3 is CASSPAGAGYTF. In nucleotides, the CDR3 is TGTGCCAGCTCACCAGCGGGGGCTGGCTACACCTTC. The full variable domain, in which reference TRBV18 and TRBJ1-2 provide the parts outside the CDR3, is NAGVMQNPRHLVRRRGQEARLRCSPMKGHSHVYWYRQLPEEGLKFMVYLQKENIIDESGMPKERFSAEFPKEGPSILRIQQVVRGDSAAYFCASSPAGAGYTFGSGTRLTVV.

The chain uses TRBV21-1 and TRBJ2-7; no check of the table's D call, TRBD2, against the DNA was made. TRBV21-1 is a listed pseudogene. CDR3 length: 16 residues. The CDR3 DNA reads as TGTGCCGGCCAGCAAAGACCGGCGACGGGGGACTACGAGCAGTACTTC. This sequence encodes CAGQQRPATGDYEQYF.

As regards this clone: This CDR3 fails to terminate in the conserved phenylalanine or tryptophan, so it likely reflects a read error. It is unclear where the CDR3 begins or ends on the DNA, so no DNA is shown, and the CDR3 is as TCRdb lists it. The chain is built from TRBV10-3 and TRBJ2-7; TRBD1 reflects the table's D call only, with no check against the DNA. Germline lookup yields CDR1 ENHRY and CDR2 SYGVKD. The CDR3 has 11 amino acids, counting both end residues. Here the CDR3 reads CAISEDSETFL.